These 13 T cell receptor beta chains share one sample of origin, sequenced in a study of blood T cell repertoires in COVID-19. The protocol was immunoSEQ multiplex PCR, while the TCRdb copy is restricted to in-frame clones and leaves out a portion. The table has over 200,000 clones, approximately 83% seen once. Sequenced sample: peripheral blood. The receptors shown here come from a woman aged 25 to 39 with COVID-19, enrolled during active disease.

CDR3 bases: TGTGCCAGCAGCTCCCTGGGACAGGGAAATGAGCAGTTCTTC. Its protein is CASSSLGQGNEQFF. The rearrangement joins TRBV7-3 to TRBJ2-1; the match to TRBD1 covers 9 bases. Trimming took 4 bases from V and 7 from J; bases not matched to a gene: 5. The CDR3 has 14 residues. Germline CDR1 and CDR2: SGHTA and FQGTGA.

The chain uses TRBV27 and TRBJ2-1, with 12 bases matching TRBD2. V was clipped by 5 bases and J by 7 bases; unmatched bases: 6. CDR3 length: 15 amino acids. The germline CDR1 and CDR2 sequences are MNHEY and SMNVEV (reference sequence). This CDR3 is CASSHGLAGRNEQFF. CDR3 DNA sequence: TGTGCCAGCAGTCACGGACTAGCGGGGAGAAATGAGCAGTTCTTC.

This clone has at least ten counts. V and J are TRBV7-3 and TRBJ1-2; D is possibly TRBD1 (6 bases). The V gene lost 0 bases and the J gene lost 6 bases, with 14 bases spanning the gap. There are 15 residues in the CDR3. Germline V CDR1 and CDR2: SGHTA, FQGTGA. The CDR3 DNA reads as TGTGCCAGCAGCTTAACGCCAGGGGTAGGGGATGGCTACACCTTC. It codes for CASSLTPGVGDGYTF.

The chain combines TRBV5-1 with TRBJ1-1; no reliable D call. V gave up 0 bases and J gave up 11 bases, with 11 bases separating them. The CDR3 runs to 12 residues. The germline gives CDR1 SGHRS, CDR2 YFSETQ. The CDR3 here is CASSLDQAGAFF. CDR3 DNA sequence: TGCGCCAGCAGCTTGGACCAGGCTGGGGCTTTCTTT.

This chain uses TRBV19 with TRBJ2-2, with TRBD2 identical over 7 bases. The germline V gene encodes CDR1 LNHDA and CDR2 SQIVND (reference sequence). V shed 7 bases and J 3 bases; nucleotides not matched to a gene: 5. The CDR3 covers 14 residues. The CDR3 here is CASIERDYTGELFF. CDR3 nucleotides: TGTGCCAGTATAGAGCGGGATTACACCGGGGAGCTGTTTTTT.

This clone has just a few counts. This chain connects TRBV7-8 to TRBJ1-5; a weak D match, TRBD1 (5 bases). Germline-derived CDR1 and CDR2 are SGHVS and FQNEAQ. This CDR3 has 16 amino acids. V was shortened by 2 bases and J by 0 bases, with 11 bases between the two germline ends. The CDR3 here is CASSLFGQYSNQPQHF. In DNA form, the CDR3 reads TGTGCCAGCAGCTTATTCGGACAATATAGCAATCAGCCCCAGCATTTT.

The chain joins TRBV7-2 to TRBJ2-1, with 9 bases fitting TRBD2. J gave up 8 bases and V 5 bases, and 10 bases lay outside the gene matches. Germline V CDR1 and CDR2: SGHTA, FQGNSA. CDR3 length equals 15 residues. For the CDR3, the DNA is TGTGCCAGCAGCCGGGCCGGGACTAGCCTAGATGAGCAGTTCTTC. Translation gives CASSRAGTSLDEQFF. Variable domain in full (rest from reference TRBV7-2 and TRBJ2-1): GAGVSQSPSNKVTEKGKDVELRCDPISGHTALYWYRQSLGQGLEFLIYFQGNSAPDKSGLPSDRFSAERTGGSVSTLTIQRTQQEDSAVYLCASSRAGTSLDEQFFGPGTRLTVL.

The J gene is TRBJ2-2, the V gene TRBV5-4, with 10 positions matching TRBD2. Germline V gives CDR1 SGHNT, CDR2 YYREEE (reference sequence). CDR3 length: 18 residues. The J segment lost 3 bases and the V segment lost 0 bases, leaving 8 bases of the junction unmatched. The CDR3 DNA sequence: TGTGCCAGCAGCTTGGCCGGTAGCGGGGGGTTCCACACCGGGGAGCTGTTTTTT. Its translation is CASSLAGSGGFHTGELFF.

The chain joins TRBV9 to TRBJ1-2; maybe TRBD1 (5 bases). Germline CDR1 and CDR2: SGDLS and YYNGEE. The CDR3 is 13 residues long. Trimming took 0 bases from V and 6 from J, leaving 9 bases between them. CDR3 DNA: TGTGCCAGCAGCGTAGCCGGGGGAGATGGCTACACCTTC. Translation gives CASSVAGGDGYTF.

The chain links TRBV11-2 to TRBJ2-1, with TRBD2 matching 8 bases. The germline CDR1 and CDR2 sequences are SGHAT and FQNNGV. With 6 bases clipped from V and 5 bases from J, the junction kept 9 bases outside the gene matches. There are 15 residues in the CDR3. CDR3 loop: CASRSLAGIHNEQFF. DNA of the CDR3: TGTGCCAGCAGGAGCCTAGCGGGCATCCACAATGAGCAGTTCTTC.

This chain connects TRBV2 to TRBJ2-6; the D gene is possibly TRBD2 (5 bases). Germline loops: CDR1 SNHLY, CDR2 FYNNEI. This CDR3 contains 15 residues. Trimming removed 3 bases from V and 4 bases from J, with 10 bases in between. For the CDR3, the DNA is TGTGCCAGCAGTGAGAGGGAAAGGGGGGCCAACGTCCTGACTTTC. Its protein is CASSERERGANVLTF.

This clone appeared a single time. The chain is built from TRBV19 and TRBJ1-1; TRBD1 might be the D (5 bases). The CDR3 totals 15 residues. The V gene's germline CDR1 is LNHDA and CDR2 SQIVND (reference sequence). Deletions cut 2 bases from V and 4 bases from J, with 14 bases between. DNA for the CDR3: TGTGCCAGTAGTATACAGGGAGCGGGGCGCACTGAAGCTTTCTTT. Translating it yields CASSIQGAGRTEAFF.

The J gene is TRBJ2-3, the V gene TRBV5-1; 9 bases align to TRBD1. The junction had 14 bases not matched to a gene; V was cut back by 4 bases and J by 2 bases. From germline, CDR1 is SGHRS and CDR2 YFSETQ. This CDR3 is 18 amino acids long. The CDR3 region is CASSLGNLRDRDTDTQYF. CDR3 in DNA: TGCGCCAGCAGCCTGGGAAATCTCCGGGACAGGGACACAGATACGCAGTATTTT.